This T cell receptor beta chain came from a study of blood T cell repertoires in COVID-19. Overall study: Acute and convalescent COVID-19 samples came from the United States, Italy and Spain.

Methods used by the authors: Reference gene primer amplification gave estimated nucleated cell counts. Sequencing was performed with immunoSEQ multiplex PCR; in TCRdb, only in-frame clones are kept and a portion is missing. V, J and clone size are those of that table, while D and trimming were read from the DNA. Here the sample spans 150,000 to 200,000 clones, 70% to 90% being singletons. Per germline, CDR1 SGDLS and CDR2 YYNGEE. Germline trimming cut 4 bases from V and 6 bases from J; bases unmatched to any gene: 10. The CDR3 loop spans 15 amino acids. The rearrangement joins TRBV9 to TRBJ1-2; 9 bases agree with TRBD1. The sequencing sample was made of peripheral blood. The clonotype comes from a human donor with active or convalescent COVID-19. The donor label of this sample is uncertain. Written as DNA, the CDR3 is TGTGCCAGCAGCTTGTGGACAGGGGTGGCAGATGGCTACACCTTC. Encoded protein: CASSLWTGVADGYTF.